This entry lists 4 T cell receptor beta chains sequenced from one sample in a study of blood T cell repertoires in COVID-19. The repertoire was sequenced with immunoSEQ multiplex PCR; TCRdb's copy has only in-frame clones and lacks some. Of about 250,000 clones listed, roughly 85% are singletons. The specimen was peripheral blood. These receptors all come from a man aged 50-60 years with COVID-19, enrolled during active disease.

This clone was recorded only once. The chain combines TRBV24-1 with TRBJ1-5; D possibly corresponds to TRBD1 (6 bases). CDR3 length: 15 amino acids. The V gene's germline CDR1 is KGHDR and CDR2 SFDVKD. Trimming pared 4 bases from V and 3 bases from J, leaving 12 bases between. The CDR3 region has the DNA TGTGCCACCAGTGACCAGGACAGCCTCAATCAGCCCCAGCATTTT. Translating it yields CATSDQDSLNQPQHF.

The V gene is TRBV24-1, the J gene TRBJ2-5, with a weak D call TRBD2 (7 bases). Germline lookup yields CDR1 KGHDR and CDR2 SFDVKD. The ends were cut back, 5 bases at V and 1 base at J, with 13 bases in the middle. The CDR3 is 15 residues long. The CDR3 reads CATSVGGGFQETQYF. CDR3 nucleotides: TGTGCCACCAGTGTCGGCGGGGGCTTCCAAGAGACCCAGTACTTC.

CDR3 sequence reads: CASSPPSGGINNEQFF. Here the CDR3 DNA reads TGTGCCAGCAGTCCTCCTAGCGGGGGGATCAACAATGAGCAGTTCTTC. The chain is built from TRBV27 and TRBJ2-1; 11 positions agree with TRBD2. J lost 5 bases, V lost 5 bases, and 8 bases had no gene match. This CDR3 is built from 16 residues. CDR1 and CDR2 (germline): MNHEY, SMNVEV (reference sequence).

This sequence joins TRBV18 and TRBJ1-1, with D possibly matching TRBD1 (6 bases). The CDR3 spans 15 residues. Germline V gene lookup returns CDR1 KGHSH and CDR2 LQKENI. V was shortened by 6 bases and J by 4 bases, with 18 bases between the two germline ends. The CDR3 nucleotides read TGTGCCAGCTCGCCGCGCCCCAGGGGTGTCACTGAAGCTTTCTTT. This translates into CASSPRPRGVTEAFF.